These 26 T cell receptor beta chains originate from one sample sequenced in a study of blood T cell repertoires in COVID-19. TCRdb's table, derived via immunoSEQ multiplex PCR, lists solely in-frame clones and lacks some. In the table there are tens of thousands of clones, around 86% of which are singletons. Sequencing input: peripheral blood. These TCRs come from a man older than 75 with active COVID-19.

The V gene is TRBV30, the J gene TRBJ2-7, with 10 bases fitting TRBD1. The germline V gene has CDR1 GTSNPN and CDR2 SVGIG (reference sequence). This CDR3 contains 14 residues. V lost 2 bases and J lost 5; bases outside the gene matches: 6. CDR3 amino acids: CAWSPGTGVNEQYF. DNA of the CDR3: TGTGCCTGGAGTCCCGGGACAGGGGTCAACGAGCAGTACTTC.

The J gene is TRBJ2-7, the V gene TRBV7-2, with 7 bases fitting TRBD2. Germline trimming cut 5 bases from V and 12 bases from J; bases unmatched to any gene: 7. CDR3 size: 11 residues. Germline CDR1 reads SGHTA; CDR2 reads FQGNSA. In DNA form, the CDR3 reads TGTGCCAGCAGCCTCGGACTAGAGACGTACTTC. Its translation is CASSLGLETYF.

This clone was detected only a few times. The chain uses TRBV5-6 and TRBJ1-1; no definite D call. Germline assignment: CDR1 SGHDT and CDR2 YYEEEE. V gave up 5 bases and J gave up 6 bases, with 14 bases separating them. CDR3 size: 13 residues. CDR3 sequence reads: CASRNGRVAEAFF. CDR3 in DNA: TGTGCCAGCAGAAATGGGAGGGTTGCTGAAGCTTTCTTT.

The rearrangement uses TRBV4-1 and TRBJ2-1, with D possibly TRBD1 on 5 matching bases. The germline V gene has CDR1 MGHRA and CDR2 YSYEKL. Trimming shortened V by 0 bases and J by 0 bases, and 12 bases separated the two germline ends. CDR3 length: 17 residues. CDR3 amino acids: CASSQDPGISSYNEQFF. The CDR3 coding sequence is TGCGCCAGCAGCCAAGATCCAGGGATCAGCTCCTACAATGAGCAGTTCTTC.

This sequence joins TRBV28 and TRBJ2-1; 7 bases fit TRBD2. Germline V gene lookup returns CDR1 MDHEN and CDR2 SYDVKM. The CDR3 contains 16 residues. V lost 5 bases and J lost 3; bases outside the gene matches: 10. As DNA, the CDR3 is TGTGCCAGCAGTACCGCCGGGGGACTACGCTACAATGAGCAGTTCTTC. Translating gives CASSTAGGLRYNEQFF.

CDR3: CAISELSGISYEQYF. CDR3 DNA sequence: TGTGCCATCAGTGAGCTTAGCGGGATAAGTTACGAGCAGTACTTC. The rearrangement links TRBV10-3 to TRBJ2-7; 8 bases match TRBD2. The CDR3 is 15 residues long. Germline lookup yields CDR1 ENHRY and CDR2 SYGVKD. V lost 2 bases to trimming and J lost 4 bases; unmatched junction nucleotides: 7.

V usage is TRBV5-3 and J usage is TRBJ2-7, with 9 bases fitting TRBD1. TRBV5-3 is an ORF, with its function uncertain. CDR3 length equals 19 residues. V trimming: 4 bases; J trimming: 3 bases; junction bases outside the gene matches: 20. CDR3 loop: CARSPTRTGEGLGLYEQYF. The CDR3 DNA follows: TGTGCCAGAAGCCCGACTCGGACAGGGGAGGGTCTAGGACTCTACGAGCAGTACTTC.

V is TRBV21-1 and J is TRBJ2-7; TRBD2 is taken as the D call from the table, unchecked against the DNA. TRBV21-1 corresponds to a pseudogene. CDR3 length: 17 residues. In nucleotides, the CDR3 is TGTGCCAGCAGCAAAGGCCCCAGCGGGAGTGGGGCCTACGAGCAGTACTTC. Protein: CASSKGPSGSGAYEQYF.

This chain connects TRBV20-1 to TRBJ2-5; D not certain. Germline lookup yields CDR1 DFQATT and CDR2 SNEGSKA (reference sequence). Trimming pared 5 bases from V and 5 bases from J, leaving 9 bases between. The CDR3 totals 11 residues. CDR3 amino acids: CSAGPGETQYF. The CDR3 DNA reads as TGCAGTGCTGGTCCCGGGGAGACCCAGTACTTC.

The chain couples TRBV7-8 to TRBJ2-5, with a possible D match to TRBD2 (5 bases). The CDR3 spans 14 residues. In germline, CDR1 is SGHVS, CDR2 FQNEAQ. V lost 2 bases and J lost 5, with 12 bases in between. The CDR3 DNA follows: TGTGCCAGCAGCTTAACGATAGCGAGGGAGACCCAGTACTTC. It yields the protein CASSLTIARETQYF. The whole variable domain, filled in from reference TRBV7-8 and TRBJ2-5, reads GAGVSQSPRYKVAKRGQDVALRCDPISGHVSLFWYQQALGQGPEFLTYFQNEAQLDKSGLPSDRFFAERPEGSVSTLKIQRTQQEDSAVYLCASSLTIARETQYFGPGTRLLVL.

The gene calls are TRBV5-1 and TRBJ2-7; weak D call: TRBD1 (5 bases). The CDR3 is 13 residues long. Germline CDR1 reads SGHRS; CDR2 reads YFSETQ. With 5 bases removed from V and 0 bases from J, the gap between germline ends came to 9 bases. CDR3 protein: CASRWGPSYEQYF. CDR3 coding DNA: TGCGCCAGCAGATGGGGCCCCTCCTACGAGCAGTACTTC.

The chain combines TRBV7-2 with TRBJ2-3, with TRBD2 matching over 8 bases. This CDR3 contains 13 residues. The V segment lost 5 bases and the J segment 4 bases; nucleotides outside the gene matches: 2. In germline, CDR1 is SGHTA, CDR2 FQGNSA. The CDR3 DNA sequence: TGTGCCAGCAGCCAACTAGCGGCAGATACGCAGTATTTT. Its translation: CASSQLAADTQYF.

V gene TRBV11-3 combines with J gene TRBJ2-7, with 10 bases aligning to TRBD2. The CDR3 is 14 amino acids. The J segment lost 2 bases and the V segment lost 5 bases, leaving 3 bases of the junction unmatched. The germline V gene encodes CDR1 SGHNT and CDR2 YENEEA. The CDR3 sequence: CASSATSGAYEQYF. For the CDR3, the DNA is TGTGCCAGCAGCGCAACTAGCGGGGCCTACGAGCAGTACTTC.

The CDR3 bases are TGTGCCAGCAGCTTGTCTCATGGCTACACCTTC. It yields the protein CASSLSHGYTF. The chain links TRBV5-6 to TRBJ1-2; D is unclear. V shed 1 base and J shed 6 bases, with 4 bases lying between them. Germline V CDR1 and CDR2: SGHDT, YYEEEE. CDR3 length: 11 residues.

V and J are TRBV27 and TRBJ2-1, with D unclear. The germline V gene has CDR1 MNHEY and CDR2 SMNVEV (reference sequence). V lost 3 bases and J 9 bases, leaving 12 bases between the germline ends. The CDR3 extends over 13 amino acids. This CDR3 is CASSLRFSSEQFF. The CDR3 coding sequence is TGTGCCAGCAGTTTGCGGTTTTCGAGTGAGCAGTTCTTC.

The rearrangement joins TRBV7-2 to TRBJ2-2; 8 bases line up with TRBD1. V was pared by 1 base and J by 5 bases, with 3 bases of the junction left unmatched. Germline CDR1 and CDR2: SGHTA and FQGNSA. The CDR3 is made up of 15 amino acids. As DNA, the CDR3 is TGTGCCAGCAGCTTAGGCAGGGGGCTAACCGGGGAGCTGTTTTTT. Protein: CASSLGRGLTGELFF.

This clone was counted only a few times. The CDR3 bases are TGTGCCAGCAGCGGACAGGAGCAGGTCCCGAACGAGCAGTACTTC. It specifies CASSGQEQVPNEQYF. This chain uses TRBV6-4 with TRBJ2-7; 7 positions agree with TRBD1. The CDR3 runs to 15 residues. With V trimmed by 6 bases and J by 5 bases, 13 bases remained unmatched. Germline lookup yields CDR1 MRHNA and CDR2 SNTAGT.

This clone has only one observation. V and J are TRBV28 and TRBJ2-2, with 9 bases that match TRBD1. The CDR3 is made up of 14 amino acids. V was pared by 6 bases and J by 4 bases, with 3 bases of the junction left unmatched. The germline V gene encodes CDR1 MDHEN and CDR2 SYDVKM. This chain's CDR3 is CASRTGGATGELFF. The CDR3 DNA sequence: TGTGCCAGCAGGACAGGGGGTGCCACCGGGGAGCTGTTTTTT.

CDR3 coding DNA: TGTGCCAGCAGTTTTTCATCAAGAGGGGGCCAGAATGAGCAGTTCTTC. Amino acids: CASSFSSRGGQNEQFF. This chain uses TRBV27 with TRBJ2-1; 7 positions match TRBD1. The junction had 12 bases not matched to a gene; V was cut back by 3 bases and J by 7 bases. There are 16 residues in the CDR3. Germline loops: CDR1 MNHEY, CDR2 SMNVEV (reference sequence).

The CDR3 nucleotides are TGTGCCAGCAGCCCCAGACTAGCGGGAAGCAATGAGCAGTTCTTC. Amino acid sequence: CASSPRLAGSNEQFF. The J gene is TRBJ2-1, the V gene TRBV9, with 11 bases that match TRBD2. The CDR3 contains 15 residues. V lost 4 bases, J lost 6 bases, and 6 bases stayed unmatched. The germline CDR1 and CDR2 sequences are SGDLS and YYNGEE.

This chain links TRBV2 with TRBJ2-7, with D possibly TRBD1 on 5 matching bases. Germline V gene lookup returns CDR1 SNHLY and CDR2 FYNNEI. V lost 4 bases, J lost 2 bases, and 9 bases lay in between. The CDR3 is made up of 13 amino acids. The DNA for the CDR3 is TGTGCCAGCAGTGTCCAGGGTCCCTACGAGCAGTACTTC. Amino acids: CASSVQGPYEQYF.

This clone was seen only once. The rearrangement uses TRBV6-5 and TRBJ1-1, with D tentatively TRBD1 (6 bases). V lost 10 bases and J lost 0, with 12 bases in between. CDR3 length: 13 residues. The germline gives CDR1 MNHEY, CDR2 SVGAGI. The CDR3 nucleotides read TGTGCCACCAACAGGGTTGTGAACACTGAAGCTTTCTTT. Protein: CATNRVVNTEAFF.

J is TRBJ2-1 and V is TRBV12-5, with 9 nucleotides matching TRBD2. Trimming took 6 bases from V and 9 from J; bases not matched to a gene: 9. Per germline, CDR1 LGHNT and CDR2 FRNRAP. The CDR3 has 14 residues. This CDR3 reads CASGAGLAGFEQFF. The DNA for the CDR3 is TGTGCTAGTGGCGCGGGGCTAGCGGGATTTGAGCAGTTCTTC.

The rearrangement joins TRBV7-9 to TRBJ2-3; 12 bases fit TRBD2. Germline CDR1 is SEHNR and CDR2 is FQNEAQ (reference sequence). Trimming took 5 bases from V and 0 from J; bases not matched to a gene: 9. The CDR3 extends over 18 amino acids. CDR3 sequence reads: CASSDPSGGGTSTDTQYF. CDR3 nucleotide sequence: TGTGCCAGCAGCGATCCTAGCGGGGGGGGCACTAGCACAGATACGCAGTATTTT.

The chain joins TRBV7-9 to TRBJ2-3; D is ambiguous. With 4 bases removed from V and 3 bases from J, the gap between germline ends came to 17 bases. The V gene's germline CDR1 is SEHNR and CDR2 FQNEAQ (reference sequence). This CDR3 is built from 16 residues. CDR3 loop: CASSSTRSPATDTQYF. CDR3 nucleotides: TGTGCCAGCAGCTCAACGAGGAGCCCTGCAACAGATACGCAGTATTTT.

The chain is built from TRBV24-1 and TRBJ2-1; D call uncertain. V shed 4 bases and J shed 7 bases, with 10 bases lying between them. The CDR3 loop spans 13 amino acids. The germline gives CDR1 KGHDR, CDR2 SFDVKD. This chain's CDR3 is CATSEEFGNEQFF. In DNA, the CDR3 is TGTGCCACCAGTGAGGAGTTTGGGAATGAGCAGTTCTTC.